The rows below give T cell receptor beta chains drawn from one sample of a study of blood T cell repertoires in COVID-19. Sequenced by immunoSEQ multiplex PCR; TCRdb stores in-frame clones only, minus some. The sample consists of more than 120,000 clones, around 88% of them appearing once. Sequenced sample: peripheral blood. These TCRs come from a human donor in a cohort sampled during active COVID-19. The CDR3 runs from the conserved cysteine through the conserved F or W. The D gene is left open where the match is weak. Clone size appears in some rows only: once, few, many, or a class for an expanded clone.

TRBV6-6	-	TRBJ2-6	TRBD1	TGTGCCAGCAGTCAGACAGGGGGCGCCTCTGGGGCCAACGTCCTGACTTTC	CASSQTGGASGANVLTF
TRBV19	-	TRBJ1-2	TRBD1	TGTGCCAGTAGTATTGACAGGGGAGACTATGGCTACACCTTC	CASSIDRGDYGYTF
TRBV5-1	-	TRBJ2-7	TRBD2	TGCGCCAGCAGCATAGCGGGGAACCTAAACCAGCAGTACTTC	CASSIAGNLNQQYF
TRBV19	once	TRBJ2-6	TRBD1	TGTGCCAGTAGTATACAGGGGGCGAGAGGGGCCAACGTCCTGACTTTC	CASSIQGARGANVLTF
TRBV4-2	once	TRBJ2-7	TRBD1	TGTGCCAGCAGCCACAACAGGGGCGGAAACTACGAGCAGTACTTC	CASSHNRGGNYEQYF
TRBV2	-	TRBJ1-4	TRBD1	TGTGCCAAGGGGAGGGACAGGGAACGCGTTGGCCGACTTGTTTTT	CAKGRDRERVGRLVF
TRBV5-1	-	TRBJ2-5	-	TGCGCCAGCAGCTTGGGTTGGAGGGAGACCCAGTACTTC	CASSLGWRETQYF
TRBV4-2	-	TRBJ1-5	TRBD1	TGTGCCAGCAGCCCTGGACAGGGAAATCAGCCCCAGCATTTT	CASSPGQGNQPQHF
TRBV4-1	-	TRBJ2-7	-	TGCGCCAGCAGCCCTGGGGAGTCGTACGAGCAGTACTTC	CASSPGESYEQYF
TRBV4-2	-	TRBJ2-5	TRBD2	TGTGCCAGCAGCCAAGATATTAAGAGGACTAGCGGTAGGCGAGAGACCCAGTACTTC	CASSQDIKRTSGRRETQYF
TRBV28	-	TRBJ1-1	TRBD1	TGTGCCAGCCGACAGGGTAGGAACACTGAAGCTTTCTTT	CASRQGRNTEAFF
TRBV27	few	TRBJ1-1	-	TGTGCCAGCAGCCGTTTCAGAGGAACTGAAGCTTTCTTT	CASSRFRGTEAFF
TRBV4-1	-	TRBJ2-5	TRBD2	TGCGCCAGCAGCCTCGGACTAGCCGGCCAAGAGACCCAGTACTTC	CASSLGLAGQETQYF
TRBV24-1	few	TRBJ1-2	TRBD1	TGTGCCACCGTTCCTACCGGGACAGGGATACGGAGCCATTATGGCTACACCTTC	CATVPTGTGIRSHYGYTF
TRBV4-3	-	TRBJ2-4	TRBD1	TGCGCCAGCAGCCAAGATAAGTCCGGGACAGGGGGGACCAAAAACATTCAGTACTTC	CASSQDKSGTGGTKNIQYF
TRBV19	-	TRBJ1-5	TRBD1	TGTGCCAGTAGCCCTCAACAGGGGAATCAGCCCCAGCATTTT	CASSPQQGNQPQHF
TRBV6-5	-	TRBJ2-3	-	TGTGCCAGCAGCCGTGACAGGTATACGCAGTATTTT	CASSRDRYTQYF
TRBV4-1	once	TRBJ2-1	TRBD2	TGCGCCAGCAGCCAACTAGCGGGGGGGCGCCGGTTCTTC	CASSQLAGGRRFF
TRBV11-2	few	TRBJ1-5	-	TGTGCCAGCAGCTTAGACGGTTATAGCAATCAGCCCCAGCATTTT	CASSLDGYSNQPQHF
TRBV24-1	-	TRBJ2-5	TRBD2	TGTGCCACCAGTGTTACGGGGGGGCAAGAGACCCAGTACTTC	CATSVTGGQETQYF
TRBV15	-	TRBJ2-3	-	TGTGCCACCAGCAGAGGGCAGGGGAACACAGATACGCAGTATTTT	CATSRGQGNTDTQYF
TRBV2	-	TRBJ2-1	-	TGTGCCTCCAGGGCGCCGGGGGAGTACCACAATGAGCAGTTCTTC	CASRAPGEYHNEQFF
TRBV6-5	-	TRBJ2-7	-	TGTGCCAGCAGCCCGGCCGGAGGGGGGGCAGGCGAGCAGTACTTC	CASSPAGGGAGEQYF
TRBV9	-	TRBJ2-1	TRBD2	TGTGCCAGCAGCTTCCATAGCGGGGGGAAGCAGTTCTTC	CASSFHSGGKQFF
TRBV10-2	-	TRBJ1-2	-	TGCGCCAGCAGTACCGGGCGGGGCAGTAGCTATGGCTACACCTTC	CASSTGRGSSYGYTF
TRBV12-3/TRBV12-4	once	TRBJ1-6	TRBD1	TGTGCCAGCAGGCGACAGGGGGCTTCACCCCTCCACTTT	CASRRQGASPLHF
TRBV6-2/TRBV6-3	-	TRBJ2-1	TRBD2	TGTGCCAGCAGTCCCCTAGCGGTTTCCTACAATGAGCAGTTCTTC	CASSPLAVSYNEQFF
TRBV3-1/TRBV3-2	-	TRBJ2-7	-	TGTGCCAGCAGCCAAGATCTAGCGAGCTCCTACGAGCAGTACTTC	CASSQDLASSYEQYF
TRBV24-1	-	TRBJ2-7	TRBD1	TGTGCCACCAGTGATATCGGGACAGGGGAACAGTACTTC	CATSDIGTGEQYF
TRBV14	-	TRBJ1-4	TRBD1	TGTGCCAGCAGCCAAGGGAAGGACAGGGGGTTCGCAACTAATGAAAAACTGTTTTTT	CASSQGKDRGFATNEKLFF
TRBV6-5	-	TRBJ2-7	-	TGTGCCAGCAGTAGAGGTAGAACCTACGAGCAGTACTTC	CASSRGRTYEQYF
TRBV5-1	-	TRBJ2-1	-	TGCGCCAGCAGCTTGCCTTTGGGAGGACTGAATGAGCAGTTCTTC	CASSLPLGGLNEQFF
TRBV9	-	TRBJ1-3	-	TGTGCCAGCAGCGTGACAGCTGGAAACACCATATATTTT	CASSVTAGNTIYF
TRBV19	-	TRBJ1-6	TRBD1	TGTGCCAGTAGTACCGGACAGGTGGGAAATTCACCCCTCCACTTT	CASSTGQVGNSPLHF
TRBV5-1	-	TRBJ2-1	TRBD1	TGCGCCAGCAGCTTGGATGGCAGGGGGCAGTTGAATGAGCAGTTCTTC	CASSLDGRGQLNEQFF
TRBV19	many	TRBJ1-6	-	TGTGCCAGTCAGATGGACAGCTCCTATAATTCACCCCTCCACTTT	CASQMDSSYNSPLHF
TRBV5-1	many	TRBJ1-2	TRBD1	TGCGCCAGCAGCCCTACAATCGGACAGGGTGTGCGTTATGGCTACACCTTC	CASSPTIGQGVRYGYTF
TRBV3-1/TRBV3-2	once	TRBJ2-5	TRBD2	TGTGCCAGCAGCCAAGCCTGGACTAGCGGGACGGGAGAGACCCAGTACTTC	CASSQAWTSGTGETQYF
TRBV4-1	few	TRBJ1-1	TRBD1	TGCGCCAGCAGCCAAGATTCCCAGGGGGCGACTGAAGCTTTCTTT	CASSQDSQGATEAFF
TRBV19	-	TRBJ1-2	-	TGTGCCAGTAGCGACAGGCCCTATGGCTACACCTTC	CASSDRPYGYTF
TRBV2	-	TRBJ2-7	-	TGTGCCAGCATTAAGGGGGAGCAGTACTTC	CASIKGEQYF
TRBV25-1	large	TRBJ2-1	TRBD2	TGTGCCAGCAGTGTGGGGGGGGAGGATGAGCAGTTCTTC	CASSVGGEDEQFF
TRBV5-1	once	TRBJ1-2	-	TGCGCCAGCAGCTTGGAGGCAGGGAACTATGGCTACACCTTC	CASSLEAGNYGYTF
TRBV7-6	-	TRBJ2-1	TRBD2	TGTGCCAGCAGCTTATTAACTAGCGGGGGACCTTACAATGAGCAGTTCTTC	CASSLLTSGGPYNEQFF
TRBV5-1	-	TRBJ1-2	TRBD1	TGCGCCAGCACCTCCCAACAGGGGGAAAATGGCTACACCTTC	CASTSQQGENGYTF
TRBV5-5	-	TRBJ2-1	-	TGTGCCAGCAGCTTAAGGGGAAGGAATGAGCAGTTCTTC	CASSLRGRNEQFF
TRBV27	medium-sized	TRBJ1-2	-	TGTGCCAGCAGTTTTAGTCAGGGCGGCTATGGCTACACCTTC	CASSFSQGGYGYTF
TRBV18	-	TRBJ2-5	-	TGTGCCAGCTCACCACCGGGGACATTAAAGATCCCATACTTC	CASSPPGTLKIPYF
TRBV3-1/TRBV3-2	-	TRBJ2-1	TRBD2	TGTGCCAGCAGCCATGGCGGGGGGATTTACAATGAGCAGTTCTTC	CASSHGGGIYNEQFF
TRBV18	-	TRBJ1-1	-	TGTGCCAGCTTCACCACATTACAGACGAACACTGAAGCTTTCTTT	CASFTTLQTNTEAFF
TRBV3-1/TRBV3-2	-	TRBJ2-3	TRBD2	TGTGCCAGCAGTCTGGTAGCGGGGGACACAGATACGCAGTATTTT	CASSLVAGDTDTQYF
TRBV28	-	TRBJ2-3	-	TGTGCCAGCAGTTTATGGAGAGGGGGACACACAGATACGCAGTATTTT	CASSLWRGGHTDTQYF
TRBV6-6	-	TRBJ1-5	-	TGTGCCAGCAGTTACGGTCGGGGAGTGAGCAATCAGCCCCAGCATTTT	CASSYGRGVSNQPQHF